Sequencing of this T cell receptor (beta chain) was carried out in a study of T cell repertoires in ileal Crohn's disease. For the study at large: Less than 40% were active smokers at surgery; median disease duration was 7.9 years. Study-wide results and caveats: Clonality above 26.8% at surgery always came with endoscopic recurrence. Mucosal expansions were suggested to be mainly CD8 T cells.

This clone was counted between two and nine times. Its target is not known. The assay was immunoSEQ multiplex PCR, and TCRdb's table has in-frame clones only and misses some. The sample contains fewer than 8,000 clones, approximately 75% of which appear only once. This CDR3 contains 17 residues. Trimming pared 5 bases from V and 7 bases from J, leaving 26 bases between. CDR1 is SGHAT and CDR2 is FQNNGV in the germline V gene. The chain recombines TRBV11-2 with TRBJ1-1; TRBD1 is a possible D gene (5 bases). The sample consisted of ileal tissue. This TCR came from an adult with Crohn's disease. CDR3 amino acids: CASSVVFGVGQTDEAFF. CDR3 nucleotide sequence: TGTGCCAGCAGCGTAGTTTTTGGGGTGGGGCAGACAGATGAAGCTTTCTTT.